The clone carrying this TCR beta chain was seen a single time. The CDR3 has 17 residues. V trimming: 2 bases; J trimming: 6 bases; junction bases outside the gene matches: 14. Germline V gene sequence: CDR1 MNHEY, CDR2 SVGEGT. Authors' methods: Amplified reference gene primers provided the basis for estimating nucleated cell counts. The repertoire was sequenced with immunoSEQ multiplex PCR; TCRdb's copy has only in-frame clones and lacks some. For V, J and clone size, that table is used; D and trimming come from the DNA. The profile shows tens of thousands of clones, approximately 90% of them singletons. The sample is drawn from a study of blood T cell repertoires in COVID-19. Turning to the study itself: The United States, Italy and Spain provided the acute and convalescent COVID-19 samples. From T cells, B-cell-depleted T cells, or PBMCs came the material, which was cDNA or gDNA.

Sequenced: peripheral blood. The origin of this receptor is a human donor in a cohort sampled during active COVID-19. The V gene is TRBV6-2 or TRBV6-3, the J gene TRBJ2-3; TRBD2 aligns across 7 bases. The CDR3: CASSYRDLAAIADTQYF. CDR3 in DNA: TGTGCCAGCAGTTACAGAGACCTAGCGGCCATCGCGGATACGCAGTATTTT.